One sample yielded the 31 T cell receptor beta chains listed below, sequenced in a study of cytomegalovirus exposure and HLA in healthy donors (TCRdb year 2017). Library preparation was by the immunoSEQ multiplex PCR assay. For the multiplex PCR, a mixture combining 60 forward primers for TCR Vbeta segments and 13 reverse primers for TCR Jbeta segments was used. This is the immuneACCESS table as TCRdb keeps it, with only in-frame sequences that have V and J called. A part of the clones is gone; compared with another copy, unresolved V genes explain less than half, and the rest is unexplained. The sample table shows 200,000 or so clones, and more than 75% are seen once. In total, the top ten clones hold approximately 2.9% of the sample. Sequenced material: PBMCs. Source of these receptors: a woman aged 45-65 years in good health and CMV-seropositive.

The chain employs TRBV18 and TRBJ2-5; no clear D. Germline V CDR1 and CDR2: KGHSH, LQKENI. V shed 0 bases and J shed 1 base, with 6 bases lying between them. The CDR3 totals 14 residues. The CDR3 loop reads CASSPPYSQETQYF. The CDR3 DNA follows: TGTGCCAGCTCACCACCGTACAGCCAAGAGACCCAGTACTTC.

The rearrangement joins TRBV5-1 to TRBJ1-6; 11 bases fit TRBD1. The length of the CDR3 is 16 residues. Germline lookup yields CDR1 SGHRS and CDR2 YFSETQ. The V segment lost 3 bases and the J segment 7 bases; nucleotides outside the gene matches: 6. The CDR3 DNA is TGCGCCAGCAGCTCCCAGGACAGGGGGCTGAATTCACCCCTCCACTTT. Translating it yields CASSSQDRGLNSPLHF.

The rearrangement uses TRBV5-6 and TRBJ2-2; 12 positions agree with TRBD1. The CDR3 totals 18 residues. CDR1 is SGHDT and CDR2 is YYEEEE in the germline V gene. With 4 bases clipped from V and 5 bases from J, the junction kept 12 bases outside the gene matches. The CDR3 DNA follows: TGTGCCAGCAGCCCCCTCCCGGGACAGGGGGCGCGGACCGGGGAGCTGTTTTTT. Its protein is CASSPLPGQGARTGELFF.

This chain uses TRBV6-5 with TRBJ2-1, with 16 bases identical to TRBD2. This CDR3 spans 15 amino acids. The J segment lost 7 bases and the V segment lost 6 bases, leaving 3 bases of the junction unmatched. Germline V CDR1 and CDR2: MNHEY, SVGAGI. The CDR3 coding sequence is TGTGCCAGCAGAAAGGGACTAGCGGGGGGGAATGAGCAGTTCTTC. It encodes CASRKGLAGGNEQFF.

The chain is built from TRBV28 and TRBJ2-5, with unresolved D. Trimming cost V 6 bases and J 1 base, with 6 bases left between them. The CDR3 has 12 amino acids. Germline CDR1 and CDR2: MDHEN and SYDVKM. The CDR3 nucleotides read TGTGCCAGCAGGGCCATCCAAGAGACCCAGTACTTC. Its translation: CASRAIQETQYF.

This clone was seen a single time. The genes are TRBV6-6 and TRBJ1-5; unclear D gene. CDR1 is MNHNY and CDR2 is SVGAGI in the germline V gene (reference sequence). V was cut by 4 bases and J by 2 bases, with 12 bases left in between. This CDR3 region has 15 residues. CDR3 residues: CASSSAGGGNQPQHF. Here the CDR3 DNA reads TGTGCCAGCAGTTCCGCGGGTGGGGGCAATCAGCCCCAGCATTTT.

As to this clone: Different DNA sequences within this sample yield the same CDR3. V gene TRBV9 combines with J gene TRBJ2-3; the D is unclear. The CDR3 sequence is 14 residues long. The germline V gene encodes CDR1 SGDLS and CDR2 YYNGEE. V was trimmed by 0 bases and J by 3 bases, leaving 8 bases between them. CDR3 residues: CASSVGGSTDTQYF. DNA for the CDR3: TGTGCCAGCAGCGTAGGAGGTAGTACAGATACGCAGTATTTT. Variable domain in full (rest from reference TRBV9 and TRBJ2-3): DSGVTQTPKHLITATGQRVTLRCSPRSGDLSVYWYQQSLDQGLQFLIQYYNGEERAKGNILERFSAQQFPDLHSELNLSSLELGDSALYFCASSVGGSTDTQYFGPGTRLTVL.

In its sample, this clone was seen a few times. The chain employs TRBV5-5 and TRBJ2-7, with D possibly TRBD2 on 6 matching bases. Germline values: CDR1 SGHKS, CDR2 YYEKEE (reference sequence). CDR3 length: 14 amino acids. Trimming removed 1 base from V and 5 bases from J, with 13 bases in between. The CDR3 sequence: CASSLRPPGDEQYF. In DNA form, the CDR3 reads TGTGCCAGCAGCTTGCGACCCCCGGGGGACGAGCAGTACTTC.

CDR3 protein: CASSVSAGGKETQYF. In DNA form, the CDR3 reads TGTGCCAGCAGCGTATCTGCGGGGGGGAAAGAGACCCAGTACTTC. The chain is built from TRBV9 and TRBJ2-5, with 9 bases identical to TRBD2. Germline trimming cut 1 base from V and 3 bases from J; bases unmatched to any gene: 4. CDR1 SGDLS and CDR2 YYNGEE come from the germline V gene. This CDR3 is built from 15 residues.

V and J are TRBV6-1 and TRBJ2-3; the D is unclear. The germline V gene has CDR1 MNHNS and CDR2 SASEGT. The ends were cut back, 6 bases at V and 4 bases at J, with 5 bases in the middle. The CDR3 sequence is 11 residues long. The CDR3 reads CASSAADTQYF. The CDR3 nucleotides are TGTGCCAGCAGCGCGGCAGATACGCAGTATTTT.

The CDR3 region has the DNA TGTGCCAGCAGCGGTGGACAGGTGGGAAACTATGGCTACACCTTC. Its protein is CASSGGQVGNYGYTF. This chain uses TRBV6-5 with TRBJ1-2, with TRBD1 identical over 7 bases. The CDR3 is 15 amino acids. Germline CDR1 MNHEY, CDR2 SVGAGI. Losses at the gene ends were 6 bases for V and 2 bases for J; bases not matched to a gene: 9.

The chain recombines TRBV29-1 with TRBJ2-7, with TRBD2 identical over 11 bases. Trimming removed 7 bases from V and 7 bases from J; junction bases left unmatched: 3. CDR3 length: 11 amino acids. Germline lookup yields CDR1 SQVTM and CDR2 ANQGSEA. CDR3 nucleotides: TGCAGCGCCAGGACTAGCGGGGAGCAGTACTTC. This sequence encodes CSARTSGEQYF.

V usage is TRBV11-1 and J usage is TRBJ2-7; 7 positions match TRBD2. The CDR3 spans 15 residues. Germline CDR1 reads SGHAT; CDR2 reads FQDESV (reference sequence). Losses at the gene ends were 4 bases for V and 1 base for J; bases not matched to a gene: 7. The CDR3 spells CASSSGGPQSYEQYF. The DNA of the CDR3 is TGTGCCAGCAGCTCGGGGGGTCCTCAATCCTACGAGCAGTACTTC.

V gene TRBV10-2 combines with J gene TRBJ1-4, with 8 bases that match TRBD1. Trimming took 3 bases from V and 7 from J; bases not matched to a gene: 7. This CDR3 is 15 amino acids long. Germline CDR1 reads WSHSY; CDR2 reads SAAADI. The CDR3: CASSEAPGGPEKLFF. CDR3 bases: TGCGCCAGCAGTGAAGCGCCAGGGGGCCCTGAAAAACTGTTTTTT.

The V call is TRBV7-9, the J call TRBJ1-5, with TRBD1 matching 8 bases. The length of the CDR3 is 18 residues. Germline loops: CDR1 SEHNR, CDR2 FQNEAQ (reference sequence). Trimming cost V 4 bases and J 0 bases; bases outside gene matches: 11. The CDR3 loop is CASSSWTGSSPSNQPQHF. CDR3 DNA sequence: TGTGCCAGCAGCTCCTGGACAGGGAGTAGTCCTAGCAATCAGCCCCAGCATTTT.

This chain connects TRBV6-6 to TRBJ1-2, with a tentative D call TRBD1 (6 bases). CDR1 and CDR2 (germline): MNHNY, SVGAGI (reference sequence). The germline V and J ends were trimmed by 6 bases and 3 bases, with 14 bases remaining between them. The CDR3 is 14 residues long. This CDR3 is CASSRLHRDYGYTF. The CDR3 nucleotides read TGTGCCAGCAGCCGCTTGCACAGGGACTATGGCTACACCTTC.

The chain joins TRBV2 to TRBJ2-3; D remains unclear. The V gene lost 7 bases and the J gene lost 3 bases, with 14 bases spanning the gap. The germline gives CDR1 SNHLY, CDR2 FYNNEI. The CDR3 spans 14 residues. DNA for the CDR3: TGTGCCAGCAATCCTAGTACGTTAACAGATACGCAGTATTTT. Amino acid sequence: CASNPSTLTDTQYF.

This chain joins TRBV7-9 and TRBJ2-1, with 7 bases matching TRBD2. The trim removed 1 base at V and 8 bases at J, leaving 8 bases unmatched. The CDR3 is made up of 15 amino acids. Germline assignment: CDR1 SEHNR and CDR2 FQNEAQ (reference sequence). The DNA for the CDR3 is TGTGCCAGCAGCTTAGAGGGGCGGGGGAGAGATGAGCAGTTCTTC. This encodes CASSLEGRGRDEQFF.

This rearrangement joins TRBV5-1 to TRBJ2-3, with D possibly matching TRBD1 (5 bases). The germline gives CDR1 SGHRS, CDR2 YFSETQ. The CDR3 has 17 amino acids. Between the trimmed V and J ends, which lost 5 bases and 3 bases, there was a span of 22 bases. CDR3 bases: TGCGCCAGCAGGGGGCAGGCCGGTAGGGTAGAGACAGATACGCAGTATTTT. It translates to CASRGQAGRVETDTQYF.

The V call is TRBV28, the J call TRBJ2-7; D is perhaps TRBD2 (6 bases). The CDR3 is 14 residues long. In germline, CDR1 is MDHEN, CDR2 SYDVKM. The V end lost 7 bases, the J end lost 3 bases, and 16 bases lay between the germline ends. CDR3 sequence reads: CASTGSRGFYEQYF. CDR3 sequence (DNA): TGTGCCAGCACGGGCTCGCGGGGATTCTACGAGCAGTACTTC. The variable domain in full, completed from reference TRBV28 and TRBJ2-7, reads DVKVTQSSRYLVKRTGEKVFLECVQDMDHENMFWYRQDPGLGLRLIYFSYDVKMKEKGDIPEGYSVSREKKERFSLILESASTNQTSMYLCASTGSRGFYEQYFGPGTRLTVT.

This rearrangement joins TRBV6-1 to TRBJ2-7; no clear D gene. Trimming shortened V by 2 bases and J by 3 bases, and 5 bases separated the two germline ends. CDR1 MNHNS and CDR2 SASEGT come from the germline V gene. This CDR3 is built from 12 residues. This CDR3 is CASSEYGYEQYF. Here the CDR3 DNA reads TGTGCCAGCAGTGAATACGGCTACGAGCAGTACTTC.

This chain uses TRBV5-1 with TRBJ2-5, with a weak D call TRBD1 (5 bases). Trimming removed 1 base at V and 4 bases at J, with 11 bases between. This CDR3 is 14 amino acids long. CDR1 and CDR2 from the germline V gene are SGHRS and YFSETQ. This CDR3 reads CASSLSGSGETQYF. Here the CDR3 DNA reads TGCGCCAGCAGCTTGTCAGGGTCGGGAGAGACCCAGTACTTC.

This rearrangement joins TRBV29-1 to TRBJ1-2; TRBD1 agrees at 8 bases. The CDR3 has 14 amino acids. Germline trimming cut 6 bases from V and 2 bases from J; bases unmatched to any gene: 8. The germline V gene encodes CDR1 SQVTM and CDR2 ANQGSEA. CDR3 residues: CSVWTGYWNYGYTF. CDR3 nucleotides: TGCAGCGTGTGGACAGGGTATTGGAACTATGGCTACACCTTC.

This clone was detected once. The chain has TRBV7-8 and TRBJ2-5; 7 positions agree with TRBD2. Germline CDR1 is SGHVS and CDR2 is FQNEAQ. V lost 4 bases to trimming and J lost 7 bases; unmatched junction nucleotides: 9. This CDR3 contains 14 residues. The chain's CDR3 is CASSWGGGDGTQYF. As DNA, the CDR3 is TGTGCCAGCAGCTGGGGGGGAGGGGATGGGACCCAGTACTTC.

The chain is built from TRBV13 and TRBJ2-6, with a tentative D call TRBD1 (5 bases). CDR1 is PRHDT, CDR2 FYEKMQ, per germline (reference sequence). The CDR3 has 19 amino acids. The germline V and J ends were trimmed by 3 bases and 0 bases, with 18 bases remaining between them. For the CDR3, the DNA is TGTGCCAGCAGCTTCAGCAGGGATAAGCTGGGCTCTGGGGCCAACGTCCTGACTTTC. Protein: CASSFSRDKLGSGANVLTF.

The CDR3 bases are TGTGCCAGCGGAGGGACAGGGAGGGAAAAACTGTTTTTT. This gives the protein CASGGTGREKLFF. The chain links TRBV6-5 to TRBJ1-4; TRBD1 matches 9 bases. Germline V CDR1 and CDR2: MNHEY, SVGAGI. This CDR3 region has 13 residues. Trimming at V came to 8 bases and at J to 8 bases, leaving 6 bases not matched to a gene.

CDR3 sequence (DNA): TGTGCCAGCAGCCCGGACAGGGTTTCCTATGGCTACACCTTC. This codes for CASSPDRVSYGYTF. V gene TRBV7-2 combines with J gene TRBJ1-2; 8 nucleotides line up with TRBD1. V was pared by 5 bases and J by 4 bases, with 6 bases of the junction left unmatched. This CDR3 has 14 residues. The germline CDR1 and CDR2 sequences are SGHTA and FQGNSA.

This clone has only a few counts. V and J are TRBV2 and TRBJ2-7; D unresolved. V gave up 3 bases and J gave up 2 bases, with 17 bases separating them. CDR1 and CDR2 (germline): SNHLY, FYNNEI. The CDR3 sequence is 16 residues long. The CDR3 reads CASSEPPGGVTYEQYF. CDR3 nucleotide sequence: TGTGCCAGCAGTGAGCCTCCCGGTGGAGTTACCTACGAGCAGTACTTC.

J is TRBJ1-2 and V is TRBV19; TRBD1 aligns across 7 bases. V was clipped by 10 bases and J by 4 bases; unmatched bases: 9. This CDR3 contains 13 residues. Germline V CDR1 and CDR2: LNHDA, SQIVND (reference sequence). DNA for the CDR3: TGTGCCACCCTAGGGCAGGGGGTCTATGGCTACACCTTC. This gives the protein CATLGQGVYGYTF.

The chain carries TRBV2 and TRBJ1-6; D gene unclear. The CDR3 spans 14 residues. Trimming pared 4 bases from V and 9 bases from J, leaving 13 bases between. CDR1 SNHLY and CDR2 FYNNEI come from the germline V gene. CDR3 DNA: TGTGCCAGCAGTGGCCGGGATTTTAGTTCACCCCTCCACTTT. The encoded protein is CASSGRDFSSPLHF.

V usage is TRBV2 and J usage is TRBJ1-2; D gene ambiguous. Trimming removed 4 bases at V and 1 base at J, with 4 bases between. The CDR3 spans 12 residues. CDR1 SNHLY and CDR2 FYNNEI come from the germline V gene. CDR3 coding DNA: TGTGCCAGCAGTGTCGGTAACTATGGCTACACCTTC. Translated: CASSVGNYGYTF.